This paragraph covers one T cell receptor beta chain sequence. The data derive from a study of cytomegalovirus exposure and HLA in healthy donors. V was clipped by 6 bases and J by 3 bases, with 13 bases between them. The V gene's germline CDR1 is SGHDT and CDR2 YYEEEE. The CDR3 is 15 residues long. The PCR contained 60 Vbeta and 13 Jbeta primers. Source study methods: Unique TCR beta chains numbered 60 million to 100 million in a later analysis, with around 11 million shared. Some clones are missing from TCRdb's copy, which holds only in-frame ones; the method was immunoSEQ multiplex PCR. Clonal size and the V and J genes are those of that table, whereas D and trimming came from the DNA. The top ten hold 16% of the sample, which has 80,000 to 100,000 clones, over 55% seen once.

The V gene is TRBV5-6, the J gene TRBJ1-6, with D tentatively TRBD1 (6 bases). This receptor was taken from a woman between 18 and 30 years old in good health and CMV-seropositive. The specimen sequenced was PBMCs. The CDR3: CASNSGQNYNSPLHF. The CDR3 coding sequence is TGTGCCAGCAATTCCGGACAGAACTATAATTCACCCCTCCACTTT.